Presented here are 25 T cell receptor beta chains from one specimen sequenced in a study of cytomegalovirus exposure and HLA in healthy donors. Using immunoSEQ multiplex PCR, the repertoire was profiled, and TCRdb retains in-frame clones only, with some absent. Seen here are roughly 150,000 clones, about nine tenths observed once, and the top ten hold around 4.4%. The sequenced sample was PBMCs. The receptors originated from a young man in good health and CMV-seropositive.

The chain carries TRBV7-9 and TRBJ1-1; unclear D gene. The CDR3 contains 13 residues. Germline-derived CDR1 and CDR2 are SEHNR and FQNEAQ (reference sequence). V lost 4 bases to trimming and J lost 4 bases, with 10 bases between them. CDR3 sequence: CASSWESGTEAFF. In nucleotides, the CDR3 is TGTGCCAGCAGCTGGGAGTCCGGCACTGAAGCTTTCTTT.

The chain carries TRBV11-3 and TRBJ2-2; 10 bases fit TRBD2. The CDR3 sequence is 16 residues long. Per germline, CDR1 SGHNT and CDR2 YENEEA. Trimming at V came to 5 bases and at J to 1 base, leaving 4 bases not matched to a gene. CDR3: CASSNRLAGNTGELFF. CDR3 coding DNA: TGTGCCAGCAGCAACCGACTAGCGGGGAACACCGGGGAGCTGTTTTTT.

This chain links TRBV30 with TRBJ2-5; TRBD2 agrees at 10 bases. Germline lookup yields CDR1 GTSNPN and CDR2 SVGIG (reference sequence). This CDR3 is built from 15 residues. V lost 0 bases, J lost 5 bases, and 6 bases stayed unmatched. The CDR3 DNA follows: TGTGCCTGGAGTGTAAGGCTAGCGGGAGCCGAGACCCAGTACTTC. It encodes CAWSVRLAGAETQYF.

This clone is a singleton in its sample. The chain recombines TRBV4-1 with TRBJ2-1, with D possibly TRBD2 on 6 matching bases. Germline assignment: CDR1 MGHRA and CDR2 YSYEKL. The CDR3 covers 13 residues. V dropped 2 bases and J dropped 10 bases, with 12 bases sitting between them. For the CDR3, the DNA is TGCGCCAGCAGCCAACTAGCGACTCGGGAGCAGTTCTTC. It is translated as CASSQLATREQFF.

Only one count was recorded for this clone. This chain connects TRBV6-4 to TRBJ2-7; no reliable D call. With 8 bases removed from V and 3 bases from J, the gap between germline ends came to 14 bases. The length of the CDR3 is 13 residues. Germline V lookup: CDR1 MRHNA, CDR2 SNTAGT. Here the CDR3 DNA reads TGTGCCAGCCACGGGTCGGAGAGCTACGAGCAGTACTTC. The encoded protein is CASHGSESYEQYF.

This clone turned up a few times. The chain employs TRBV7-6 and TRBJ1-2, with D maybe TRBD1 (5 bases). Germline V gene lookup returns CDR1 SGHVS and CDR2 FNYEAQ. Between the trimmed V and J ends, which lost 4 bases and 3 bases, there was a span of 18 bases. The CDR3 is made up of 16 amino acids. The CDR3 protein is CASSSMVWGWDYGYTF. For the CDR3, the DNA is TGTGCCAGCAGCTCCATGGTGTGGGGCTGGGACTATGGCTACACCTTC.

The chain couples TRBV5-1 to TRBJ2-1; 11 nucleotides align to TRBD2. Germline lookup yields CDR1 SGHRS and CDR2 YFSETQ. Trimming removed 4 bases from V and 0 bases from J; junction bases left unmatched: 3. The CDR3 covers 16 residues. Here the CDR3 reads CASSTTSGGSYNEQFF. CDR3 bases: TGCGCCAGCAGCACAACTAGCGGGGGCTCCTACAATGAGCAGTTCTTC. Full variable domain (rest looked up from reference TRBV5-1 and TRBJ2-1): KAGVTQTPRYLIKTRGQQVTLSCSPISGHRSVSWYQQTPGQGLQFLFEYFSETQRNKGNFPGRFSGRQFSNSRSEMNVSTLELGDSALYLCASSTTSGGSYNEQFFGPGTRLTVL.

This chain joins TRBV7-8 and TRBJ2-1; TRBD2 matches 11 bases. The CDR3 totals 17 residues. Germline CDR1 reads SGHVS; CDR2 reads FQNEAQ. V was pared by 5 bases and J by 2 bases, with 8 bases of the junction left unmatched. The CDR3, as DNA: TGTGCCAGCAGCCTCACTAGCGGGAGCACTGCCTACAATGAGCAGTTCTTC. Its protein is CASSLTSGSTAYNEQFF. The complete variable domain, with remaining parts taken from reference TRBV7-8 and TRBJ2-1, reads GAGVSQSPRYKVAKRGQDVALRCDPISGHVSLFWYQQALGQGPEFLTYFQNEAQLDKSGLPSDRFFAERPEGSVSTLKIQRTQQEDSAVYLCASSLTSGSTAYNEQFFGPGTRLTVL.

V usage is TRBV6-1 and J usage is TRBJ2-7; 14 bases map to TRBD2. CDR1 is MNHNS, CDR2 SASEGT, per germline. The V segment lost 2 bases and the J segment 4 bases; nucleotides outside the gene matches: 4. CDR3 length equals 16 residues. The DNA for the CDR3 is TGTGCCAGCAGTGAAATGAGGACTAGCGGGAGGTACGAGCAGTACTTC. Amino acids: CASSEMRTSGRYEQYF.

The genes are TRBV29-1 and TRBJ1-5; TRBD1 is a possible D gene (5 bases). From germline, CDR1 is SQVTM and CDR2 ANQGSEA. The ends were cut back, 3 bases at V and 6 bases at J, with 12 bases in the middle. CDR3 length: 13 amino acids. CDR3 DNA: TGCAGCGTTGAGGGGCGAGACGGTCAGCCCCAGCATTTT. It specifies CSVEGRDGQPQHF.

The chain is built from TRBV19 and TRBJ1-1, with D unclear. Germline values: CDR1 LNHDA, CDR2 SQIVND (reference sequence). Trimming pared 1 base from V and 0 bases from J, leaving 6 bases between. This CDR3 is built from 14 residues. The CDR3 reads CASSIAVVNTEAFF. CDR3 bases: TGTGCCAGTAGTATAGCAGTCGTGAACACTGAAGCTTTCTTT.

This sequence joins TRBV5-4 and TRBJ2-1, with 8 bases aligning to TRBD2. V shed 2 bases, J shed 4 bases, and the junction held 5 bases outside the gene matches. CDR1 and CDR2 (germline): SGHNT, YYREEE (reference sequence). This CDR3 has 15 amino acids. The CDR3 DNA sequence: TGTGCCAGCAGCTTCCTAGCGGGCGATTACAATGAGCAGTTCTTC. Encoded protein: CASSFLAGDYNEQFF.

The J gene is TRBJ2-3, the V gene TRBV7-9; D is undetermined. Germline CDR1 is SEHNR and CDR2 is FQNEAQ (reference sequence). With 1 base removed from V and 4 bases from J, the gap between germline ends came to 15 bases. CDR3 length: 16 residues. CDR3 region: CASSLDEQMFADTQYF. Here the CDR3 DNA reads TGTGCCAGCAGCTTAGACGAACAGATGTTCGCAGATACGCAGTATTTT.

The count of this clone is one. The chain uses TRBV28 and TRBJ2-3; 12 positions agree with TRBD2. The trim removed 5 bases at V and 5 bases at J, leaving 5 bases unmatched. Looked up from germline, CDR1 is MDHEN and CDR2 is SYDVKM. The CDR3 contains 15 residues. The CDR3 is CASSPSGRAEDTQYF. The DNA for the CDR3 is TGTGCCAGCAGTCCTAGCGGGAGGGCCGAAGATACGCAGTATTTT.

V is TRBV5-6 and J is TRBJ2-2; a weak D match, TRBD2 (6 bases). Germline CDR1 is SGHDT and CDR2 is YYEEEE. The V end lost 0 bases, the J end lost 5 bases, and 14 bases lay between the germline ends. There are 16 residues in the CDR3. The CDR3 DNA sequence: TGTGCCAGCAGCTTGGAGGGCCTAGCGCTTACCGGGGAGCTGTTTTTT. As protein: CASSLEGLALTGELFF.

This clone occurred once. The V and J genes are TRBV7-9 and TRBJ2-7; the match to TRBD2 covers 10 bases. The J segment lost 6 bases and the V segment lost 3 bases, leaving 5 bases of the junction unmatched. This CDR3 comprises 14 residues. CDR1 and CDR2 (germline): SEHNR, FQNEAQ (reference sequence). CDR3 loop: CASSFLAGGGEQYF. CDR3 bases: TGTGCCAGCAGCTTTTTAGCGGGAGGAGGCGAGCAGTACTTC.

V and J are TRBV11-1 and TRBJ2-1; D remains ambiguous. The CDR3 has 12 amino acids. Germline lookup yields CDR1 SGHAT and CDR2 FQDESV (reference sequence). Deletions cut 1 base from V and 4 bases from J, with 2 bases between. This CDR3 reads CASSLVYNEQFF. CDR3 in DNA: TGTGCCAGCAGCTTAGTATACAATGAGCAGTTCTTC.

The chain recombines TRBV18 with TRBJ2-3; D uncertain. CDR1 is KGHSH, CDR2 LQKENI, per germline. CDR3 size: 12 residues. V was trimmed by 3 bases and J by 4 bases, leaving 5 bases between them. CDR3 coding DNA: TGTGCCAGCTCACCCACAGCAGATACGCAGTATTTT. Translating gives CASSPTADTQYF.

The chain joins TRBV11-2 to TRBJ2-7; 7 bases line up with TRBD1. The CDR3 runs 13 residues. In germline, CDR1 is SGHAT, CDR2 FQNNGV. The J segment lost 4 bases and the V segment lost 3 bases, leaving 3 bases of the junction unmatched. CDR3 in DNA: TGTGCCAGCAGCTTTGGACAGGCTTACGAGCAGTACTTC. Protein product: CASSFGQAYEQYF.

The chain couples TRBV7-2 to TRBJ2-1, with D perhaps TRBD2 (5 bases). V gave up 3 bases and J gave up 3 bases, with 6 bases separating them. Germline values: CDR1 SGHTA, CDR2 FQGNSA. The CDR3 has 13 amino acids. The CDR3 nucleotides are TGTGCCAGCAGCTTCCGGGACTACAATGAGCAGTTCTTC. Amino acids: CASSFRDYNEQFF.

This chain links TRBV30 with TRBJ1-2; D is uncertain. This CDR3 is built from 13 residues. CDR1 GTSNPN and CDR2 SVGIG come from the germline V gene (reference sequence). V lost 8 bases, J lost 1 base, and 14 bases lay in between. CDR3 nucleotides: TGTGCCGCGGATGACGGTTTTAACTATGGCTACACCTTC. This sequence encodes CAADDGFNYGYTF.

This chain's CDR3 is CASSQGQGGSYEQYF. In DNA form, the CDR3 reads TGTGCCAGCAGCCAAGGGCAGGGGGGCTCCTACGAGCAGTACTTC. J is TRBJ2-7 and V is TRBV4-2, with D maybe TRBD1 (7 bases). Trimming pared 1 base from V and 0 bases from J, leaving 10 bases between. The CDR3 has 15 amino acids. CDR1 LGHNA and CDR2 YNFKEQ come from the germline V gene.

J is TRBJ2-1 and V is TRBV5-1; 15 bases map to TRBD2. The CDR3 runs 16 residues. CDR1 is SGHRS and CDR2 is YFSETQ in the germline V gene. V shed 4 bases, J shed 7 bases, and the junction held 6 bases outside the gene matches. The CDR3 sequence is CASSVGLAGGPNEQFF. DNA of the CDR3: TGCGCCAGCAGCGTTGGACTAGCGGGAGGGCCAAATGAGCAGTTCTTC.

This chain connects TRBV4-1 to TRBJ2-7, with TRBD1 matching over 9 bases. Trimming cost V 4 bases and J 4 bases; bases outside gene matches: 8. CDR3 length equals 15 residues. The germline CDR1 and CDR2 sequences are MGHRA and YSYEKL. The CDR3 loop is CASSRTGTGIYEQYF. CDR3 coding DNA: TGCGCCAGCAGCCGCACGGGGACAGGGATATACGAGCAGTACTTC.

The J gene is TRBJ1-5, the V gene TRBV6-1; possibly TRBD1 for D (6 bases). This CDR3 has 14 residues. Germline CDR1 reads MNHNS; CDR2 reads SASEGT. Between the trimmed V and J ends, which lost 8 bases and 4 bases, there was a span of 15 bases. The CDR3 DNA is TGTGCCAGCGGAGGACAGATTGCAAATCAGCCCCAGCATTTT. It translates to CASGGQIANQPQHF.